This T cell receptor beta chain was sequenced for a study of blood T cell repertoires in COVID-19. Study-level information: Researchers got acute and convalescent COVID-19 samples from the United States, Italy and Spain.

Germline V CDR1 and CDR2: MDHEN, SYDVKM. The CDR3 has 16 residues. V gave up 6 bases and J gave up 0 bases, with 15 bases separating them. Generated by immunoSEQ multiplex PCR, the TCRdb table keeps only in-frame clones and is missing some. The table has about 380,000 clones, more than 75% seen once. Those enrolled, adults aged about 18 to 89 years, came from under 25 US areas. Participant-reported clinical history was the basis for cohort assignment. All recovered Cohort 3 donors got two negative PCRs, got clearance, or saw symptom resolution. The chain couples TRBV28 to TRBJ1-3; a possible D gene is TRBD1 (6 bases). The sequenced sample consisted of PBMCs or T cells enriched from blood (not recorded which). The sequence was collected from a man aged 25-40 years who had recovered from COVID-19. CDR3 sequence (DNA): TGTGCCAGCAGCCTCCTGGACAGAATCTCTGGAAACACCATATATTTT. It yields the protein CASSLLDRISGNTIYF.